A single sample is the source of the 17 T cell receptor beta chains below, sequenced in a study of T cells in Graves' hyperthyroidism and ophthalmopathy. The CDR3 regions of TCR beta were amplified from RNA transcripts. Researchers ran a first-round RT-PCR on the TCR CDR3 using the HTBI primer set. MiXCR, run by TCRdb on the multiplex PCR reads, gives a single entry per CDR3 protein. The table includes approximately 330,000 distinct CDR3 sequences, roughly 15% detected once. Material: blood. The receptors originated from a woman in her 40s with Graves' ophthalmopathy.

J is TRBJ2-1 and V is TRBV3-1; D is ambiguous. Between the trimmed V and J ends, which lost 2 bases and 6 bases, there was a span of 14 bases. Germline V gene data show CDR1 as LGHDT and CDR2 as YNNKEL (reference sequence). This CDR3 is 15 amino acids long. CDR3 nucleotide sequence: TGTGCCAGCAGCCAAAGATTACCACGACCCAATGAGCAGTTCTTC. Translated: CASSQRLPRPNEQFF.

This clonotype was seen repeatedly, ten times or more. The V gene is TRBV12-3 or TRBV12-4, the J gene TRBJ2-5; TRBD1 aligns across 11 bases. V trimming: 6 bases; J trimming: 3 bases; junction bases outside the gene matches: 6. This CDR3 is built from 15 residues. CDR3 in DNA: TGTGCCAGCAGCTCGCCGGGACAGGGGGAAGAGACCCAGTACTTC. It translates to CASSSPGQGEETQYF.

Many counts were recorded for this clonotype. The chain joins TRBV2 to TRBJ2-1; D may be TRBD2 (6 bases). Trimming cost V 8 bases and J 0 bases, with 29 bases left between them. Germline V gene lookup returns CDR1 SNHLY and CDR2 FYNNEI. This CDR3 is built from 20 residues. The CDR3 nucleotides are TGTGCCAGCCAGTGGGGAGGCGGCCCGAGCTTATATAGCTCCTACAATGAGCAGTTCTTC. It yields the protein CASQWGGGPSLYSSYNEQFF.

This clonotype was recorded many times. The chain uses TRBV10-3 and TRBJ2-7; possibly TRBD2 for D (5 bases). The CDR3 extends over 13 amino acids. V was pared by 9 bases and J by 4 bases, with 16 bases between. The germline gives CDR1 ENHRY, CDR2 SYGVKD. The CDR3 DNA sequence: TGTGCCATTAACCGGGATCCTCTTTACGAGCAGTACTTC. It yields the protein CAINRDPLYEQYF.

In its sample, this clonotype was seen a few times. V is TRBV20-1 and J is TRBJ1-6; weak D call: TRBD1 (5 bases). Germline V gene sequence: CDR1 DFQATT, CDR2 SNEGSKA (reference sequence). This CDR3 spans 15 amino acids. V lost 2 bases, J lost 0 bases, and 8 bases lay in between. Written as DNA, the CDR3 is TGCAGTGCTAGAAAGGGGTCCTCCTATAATTCACCCCTCCACTTT. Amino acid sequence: CSARKGSSYNSPLHF.

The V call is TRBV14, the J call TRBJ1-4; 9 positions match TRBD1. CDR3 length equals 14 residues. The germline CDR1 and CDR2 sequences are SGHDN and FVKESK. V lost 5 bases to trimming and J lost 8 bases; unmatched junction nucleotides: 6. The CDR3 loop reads CASSEQGAREKLFF. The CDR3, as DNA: TGTGCCAGCAGCGAACAGGGGGCTCGGGAAAAACTGTTTTTT. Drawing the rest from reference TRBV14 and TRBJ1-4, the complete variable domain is EAGVTQFPSHSVIEKGQTVTLRCDPISGHDNLYWYRRVMGKEIKFLLHFVKESKQDESGMPNNRFLAERTGGTYSTLKVQPAELEDSGVYFCASSEQGAREKLFFGSGTQLSVL.

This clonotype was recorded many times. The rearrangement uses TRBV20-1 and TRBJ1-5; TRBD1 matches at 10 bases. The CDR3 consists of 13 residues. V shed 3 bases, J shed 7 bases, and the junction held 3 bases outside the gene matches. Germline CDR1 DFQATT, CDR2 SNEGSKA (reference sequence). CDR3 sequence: CSARGQGSQPQHF. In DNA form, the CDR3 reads TGCAGTGCTAGGGGACAGGGGAGCCAGCCCCAGCATTTT.

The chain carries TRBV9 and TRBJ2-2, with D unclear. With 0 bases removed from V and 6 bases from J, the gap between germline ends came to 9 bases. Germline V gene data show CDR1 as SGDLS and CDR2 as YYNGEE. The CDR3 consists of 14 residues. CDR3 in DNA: TGTGCCAGCAGCGTAGTTCAGATCCCCGGGGAGCTGTTTTTT. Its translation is CASSVVQIPGELFF.

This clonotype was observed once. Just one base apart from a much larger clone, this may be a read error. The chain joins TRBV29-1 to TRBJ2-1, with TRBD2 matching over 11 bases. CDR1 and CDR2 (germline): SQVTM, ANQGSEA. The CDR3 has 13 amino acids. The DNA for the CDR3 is TGCGGCGTTCGACAGGGACTAGCGGTTGAGCAGTTCTTC. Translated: CGVRQGLAVEQFF.

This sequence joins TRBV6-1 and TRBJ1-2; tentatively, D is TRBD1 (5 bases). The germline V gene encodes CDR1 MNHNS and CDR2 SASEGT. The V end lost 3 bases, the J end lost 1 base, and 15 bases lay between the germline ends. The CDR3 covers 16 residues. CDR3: CASSEGLGRVNYGYTF. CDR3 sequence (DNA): TGTGCCAGCAGTGAGGGACTGGGCCGGGTTAACTATGGCTACACCTTC.

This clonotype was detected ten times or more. The CDR3 DNA reads as TGCGCCAGCAGTGAGTCGAGGCGAGCGGGAGTGGATGAGCAGTTCTTC. Its translation is CASSESRRAGVDEQFF. This sequence joins TRBV10-1 and TRBJ2-1; the match to TRBD2 covers 8 bases. The germline V gene has CDR1 WNHNN and CDR2 SYGVQD (reference sequence). Germline trimming cut 0 bases from V and 8 bases from J; bases unmatched to any gene: 9. The CDR3 is made up of 16 amino acids.

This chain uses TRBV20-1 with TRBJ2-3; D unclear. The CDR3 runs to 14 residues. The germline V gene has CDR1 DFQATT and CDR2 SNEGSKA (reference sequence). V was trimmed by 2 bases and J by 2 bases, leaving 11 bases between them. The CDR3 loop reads CSARRQTNTDTQYF. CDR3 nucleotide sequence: TGCAGTGCTAGAAGGCAAACCAACACAGATACGCAGTATTTT.

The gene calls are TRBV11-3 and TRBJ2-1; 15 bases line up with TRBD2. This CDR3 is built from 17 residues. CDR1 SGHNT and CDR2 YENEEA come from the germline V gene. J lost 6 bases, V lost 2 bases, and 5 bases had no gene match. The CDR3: CASSLMRTSGGANEQFF. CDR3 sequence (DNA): TGTGCCAGCAGCTTAATGAGGACTAGCGGGGGGGCCAATGAGCAGTTCTTC.

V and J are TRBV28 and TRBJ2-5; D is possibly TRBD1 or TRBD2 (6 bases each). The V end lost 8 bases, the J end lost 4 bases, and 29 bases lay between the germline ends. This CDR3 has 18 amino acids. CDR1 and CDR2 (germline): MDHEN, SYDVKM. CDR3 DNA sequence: TGTGCCAGCGAATCCCCCGGGACTCAGGGGCTGGTCACAGAGACCCAGTACTTC. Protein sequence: CASESPGTQGLVTETQYF.

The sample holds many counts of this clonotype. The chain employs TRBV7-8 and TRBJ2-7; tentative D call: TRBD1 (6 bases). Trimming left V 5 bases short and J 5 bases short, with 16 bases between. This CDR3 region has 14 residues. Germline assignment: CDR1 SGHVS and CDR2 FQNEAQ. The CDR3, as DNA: TGTGCCAGCAGCGCAAACAGGGTTCTCCACGAGCAGTACTTC. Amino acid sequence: CASSANRVLHEQYF.

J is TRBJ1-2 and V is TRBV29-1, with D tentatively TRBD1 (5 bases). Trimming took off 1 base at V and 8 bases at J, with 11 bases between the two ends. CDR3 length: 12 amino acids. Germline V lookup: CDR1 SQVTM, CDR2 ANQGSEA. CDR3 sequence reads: CSVEAGWDGYTF. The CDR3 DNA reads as TGCAGCGTTGAAGCAGGTTGGGACGGCTACACCTTC.

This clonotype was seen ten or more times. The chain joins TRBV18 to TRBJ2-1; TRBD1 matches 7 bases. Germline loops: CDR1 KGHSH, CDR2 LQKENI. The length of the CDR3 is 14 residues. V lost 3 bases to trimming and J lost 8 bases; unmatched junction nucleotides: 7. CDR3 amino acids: CASSPQGDGDEQFF. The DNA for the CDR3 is TGTGCCAGCTCACCTCAGGGGGACGGCGATGAGCAGTTCTTC.